This T cell receptor beta chain originates from a study of beta chain features in type 1 diabetes. Worth noting for this clone: Its antigen is undetermined.

What was sequenced were expressed TCRB transcripts, since all of the isolated RNA had been reverse transcribed. Clones were sequenced by immunoSEQ multiplex PCR, and TCRdb holds only the in-frame ones, with some missing. The table lists under 400,000 clones, around 13% of them singletons. Sorted CD4+ subsets: naive, central memory, regulatory, stem cell-like memory (CD45RO/CCR7/CD25/CD127/CD95/CD27 panel). Germline CDR1 SQVTM, CDR2 ANQGSEA. The CDR3 totals 14 residues. V lost 0 bases and J lost 6, with 14 bases in between. Broader study findings: It was among patients, rather than healthy donors, that naive, central memory and Treg TCRB repertoires appeared more similar.

The TCR comes from a man in his late teens or twenties in good health. The chain employs TRBV29-1 and TRBJ2-5; possible D gene TRBD1, 5 bases. The specimen sequenced was naive CD4+ T cells from blood. CDR3 sequence reads: CSVEDGAGIKTQYF. For the CDR3, the DNA is TGCAGCGTTGAAGATGGGGCAGGGATAAAGACCCAGTACTTC.